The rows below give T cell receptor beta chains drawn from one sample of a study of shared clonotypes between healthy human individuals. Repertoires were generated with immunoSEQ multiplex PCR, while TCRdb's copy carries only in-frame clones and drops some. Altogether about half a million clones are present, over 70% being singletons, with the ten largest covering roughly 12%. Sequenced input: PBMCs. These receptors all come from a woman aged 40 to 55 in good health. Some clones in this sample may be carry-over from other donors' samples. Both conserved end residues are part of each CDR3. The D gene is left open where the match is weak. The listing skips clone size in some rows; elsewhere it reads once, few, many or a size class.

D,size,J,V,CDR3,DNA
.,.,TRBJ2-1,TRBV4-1,CASSLVPEAYNEQFF,TGTGCCAGCAGCTTAGTTCCAGAGGCCTACAATGAGCAGTTCTTC
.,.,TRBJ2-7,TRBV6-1,CASSVTSRYEQYF,TGTGCCAGCAGTGTCACTAGCCGGTACGAGCAGTACTTC
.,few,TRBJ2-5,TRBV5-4,CASSLRSRGDETQYF,TGTGCCAGCAGCTTGCGGTCACGAGGGGACGAGACCCAGTACTTC
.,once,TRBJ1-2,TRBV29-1,CSVEGSDYGYTF,TGCAGCGTTGAGGGCAGCGACTATGGCTACACCTTC
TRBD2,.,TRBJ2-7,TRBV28,CASSSSGSSYEQYF,TGTGCCAGCAGTTCTAGCGGGAGCTCCTACGAGCAGTACTTC
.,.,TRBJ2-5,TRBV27,CASSRGETQYF,TGTGCCAGCAGCCGGGGAGAGACCCAGTACTTC
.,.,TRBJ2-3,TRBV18,CASSPPSRVTDTQYF,TGTGCCAGCTCACCACCGAGTAGGGTGACAGATACGCAGTATTTT
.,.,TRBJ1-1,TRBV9,CASSQLQGTEAFF,TGTGCCAGCAGCCAGTTACAGGGCACTGAAGCTTTCTTT
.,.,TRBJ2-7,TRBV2,CASSEEGAEQYF,TGTGCCAGCAGTGAAGAAGGGGCCGAGCAGTACTTC
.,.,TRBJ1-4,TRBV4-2,CASSQSAEGLNEKLFF,TGTGCCAGCAGTCAAAGCGCGGAGGGGCTTAATGAAAAACTGTTTTTT
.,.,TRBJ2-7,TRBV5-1,CASSLSAGNSYEQYF,TGCGCCAGCAGCTTGTCGGCAGGAAACTCCTACGAGCAGTACTTC
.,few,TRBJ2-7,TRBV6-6,CASSRTAYEQYF,TGTGCCAGCAGTAGGACAGCCTACGAGCAGTACTTC
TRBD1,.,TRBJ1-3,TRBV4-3,CASSQNRGTGNTIYF,TGCGCCAGCAGCCAAAACAGGGGGACTGGAAACACCATATATTTT
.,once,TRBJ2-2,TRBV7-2,CASSLSASENTGELFF,TGTGCCAGCAGCTTATCTGCTAGCGAGAACACCGGGGAGCTGTTTTTT
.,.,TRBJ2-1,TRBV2,CASSADHSYNEQFF,TGTGCCAGCAGTGCCGACCATAGCTACAATGAGCAGTTCTTC
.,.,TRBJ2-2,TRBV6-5,CASTTAQTNTGELFF,TGTGCCAGCACCACCGCACAGACCAACACCGGGGAGCTGTTTTTT
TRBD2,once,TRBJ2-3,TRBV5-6,CASSPRLAGSTDTQYF,TGTGCCAGCAGCCCCCGACTAGCAGGATCCACAGATACGCAGTATTTT
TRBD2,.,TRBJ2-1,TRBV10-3,CAISGGTSGRDEQFF,TGTGCCATCAGCGGGGGGACTAGCGGGAGGGATGAGCAGTTCTTC
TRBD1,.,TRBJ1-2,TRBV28,CASSLVGQLNYGYTF,TGTGCCAGCAGTTTAGTGGGACAGCTTAACTATGGCTACACCTTC
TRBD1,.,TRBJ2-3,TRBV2,CASMRTGMVADTQYF,TGTGCCAGCATGCGGACAGGGATGGTGGCAGATACGCAGTATTTT
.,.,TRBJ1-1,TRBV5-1,CASIGTGSEAFF,TGCGCCAGCATTGGGACGGGCTCTGAAGCTTTCTTT
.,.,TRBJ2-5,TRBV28,CASSLGNPETQYF,TGTGCCAGCAGTTTAGGAAACCCAGAGACCCAGTACTTC
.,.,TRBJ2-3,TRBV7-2,CASSLSDTQYF,TGTGCCAGCAGCTTAAGTGACACGCAGTATTTT
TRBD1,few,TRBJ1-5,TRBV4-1,CASSQDRGRGINQPQHF,TGCGCCAGCAGCCAAGATCGCGGCAGGGGGATCAATCAGCCCCAGCATTTT
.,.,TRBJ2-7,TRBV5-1,CASSLDGGLYEQYF,TGCGCCAGCAGCTTGGACGGAGGACTCTACGAGCAGTACTTC
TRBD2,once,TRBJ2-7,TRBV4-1,CASSQKMTSAGGEQYF,TGCGCCAGCAGCCAAAAGATGACTAGCGCGGGTGGAGAGCAGTACTTC
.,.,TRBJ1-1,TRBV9,CASSKGGNTEAFF,TGTGCCAGCAGCAAAGGGGGTAACACTGAAGCTTTCTTT
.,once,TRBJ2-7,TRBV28,CASSLPSRHEQYF,TGTGCCAGCAGTTTGCCGTCGCGGCACGAGCAGTACTTC
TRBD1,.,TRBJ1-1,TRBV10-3,CAISEGQGALGTEAFF,TGTGCCATCAGTGAAGGACAGGGGGCGCTCGGAACTGAAGCTTTCTTT